This T cell receptor (beta chain) was captured by sequencing in a study of beta chain features in type 1 diabetes. Reverse transcribing all isolated RNA meant expressed TCRB transcripts were sequenced. Here immunoSEQ multiplex PCR was the method, and the copy in TCRdb shows in-frame clones only, minus some. This repertoire shows around 400,000 clones, about 12% found once; its top ten account for 0.017%. This CDR3 comprises 14 residues. V was clipped by 7 bases and J by 4 bases, with 16 bases between them. Germline-derived CDR1 and CDR2 are MNHEY and SMNVEV (reference sequence). Study-wide results and limits: A moderate, significant TCRB CDR3 shortening appeared in type 1 diabetes across four CD4+ subsets. For TCRB rearrangement, an influence of HLA type remained unresolved here. A pattern of fewer insertions and more deletions at VDJ junctions was seen in type 1 diabetes patients.

As concerns this clone: Its target is unknown.

The specimen was naive CD4+ T cells from blood. The chain uses TRBV27 and TRBJ1-1, with TRBD1 as a possible D gene (5 bases). This TCR was sampled from a man aged 18 to 29 in good health. This chain's CDR3 is CASTKRAGFTEAFF. The DNA for the CDR3 is TGTGCCAGCACCAAAAGGGCAGGGTTCACTGAAGCTTTCTTT.